A selection of T cell receptor beta chains follows, all from one sample in a study of identical twins. A single record per CDR3 protein comes from TCRdb applying MiXCR to the 5' RACE reads. The repertoire holds around 280,000 distinct CDR3 sequences, with 6.5% to 9.5% as singletons. These data were likewise used in another study, on yellow fever vaccine responses in identical twins.

The sequenced sample was memory (CD45RO+) T cells sorted from blood. These receptors originate from a woman aged 18-29 years in good health. The CDR3 runs from the conserved cysteine through the conserved F or W. A D gene is named only where the DNA matches it firmly. Clone size is shown for a subset of rows, as once, few, many or a class of expanded clone.

>TRBD1|few|TRBJ2-5|TRBV20-1
TGCAGTGCTGAGGCCCGCGACAGGGTCTCTTGGACCCAGTACTTC
CSAEARDRVSWTQYF
>NA|NA|TRBJ2-1|TRBV7-9
TGTGCCAGCAGCTTGTTCGGCAGGGGCTCCTACAATGAGCAGTTCTTC
CASSLFGRGSYNEQFF
>TRBD1|many|TRBJ1-1|TRBV7-2
TGTGCCAGCAGTCGCGGACAGGCCACGGGGGAGACTGAAGCTTTCTTT
CASSRGQATGETEAFF
>NA|few|TRBJ2-1|TRBV25-1
TGTGCCAGCAGTGGGACAGAATACAATGAGCAGTTCTTC
CASSGTEYNEQFF
>NA|NA|TRBJ2-3|TRBV10-2
TGCGCCAGCAGTGAGTTGGCAGGGCGGGTAGATACGCAGTATTTT
CASSELAGRVDTQYF
>TRBD2|NA|TRBJ2-7|TRBV20-1
TGCAGTGCTAGAGCTGACTTGCTAGCGGGAGGGGACGAGCAGTACTTC
CSARADLLAGGDEQYF
>NA|NA|TRBJ2-4|TRBV7-8
TGTGCCAGCAGCTTAGACCCCCACCTAGCCAAAAACATTCAGTACTTC
CASSLDPHLAKNIQYF
>NA|few|TRBJ2-7|TRBV4-1
TGCGCCAGCAGCCAAGATGAAACGGGCCCTGCGAGGGAGCAGTACTTC
CASSQDETGPAREQYF
>NA|many|TRBJ2-7|TRBV5-1
TGCGCCAGCAGCTTGTCGCCACACCCCAACTACGAGCAGTACTTC
CASSLSPHPNYEQYF
>TRBD1|NA|TRBJ1-6|TRBV5-1
TGCGCCAGCAGCTTGGGGGACAGGGCTTCACCCCTCCACTTT
CASSLGDRASPLHF
>TRBD2|many|TRBJ2-2|TRBV6-1
TGTGCCAGCAGGAGCGGGAGTATCACCGGGGAGCTGTTTTTT
CASRSGSITGELFF
>NA|few|TRBJ2-2|TRBV10-3
TGTGCCAGCTCCGGAACTCAGAACACCGGGGAGCTGTTTTTT
CASSGTQNTGELFF
>TRBD2|NA|TRBJ2-3|TRBV3-1
TGTGCCAGCAGCCAAGAAATGCCTCAGCGGGGGGGCTTTTTTGCAGATACGCAGTATTTT
CASSQEMPQRGGFFADTQYF
>NA|many|TRBJ2-5|TRBV5-1
TGCGCCAGCAGCTTGTTACAGAGCGTGCAAGAGACCCAGTACTTC
CASSLLQSVQETQYF
>TRBD1|few|TRBJ2-2|TRBV6-1
TGTGCCAGCAGTACCTCAGGGGGCGCACCCACCGGGGAGCTGTTTTTT
CASSTSGGAPTGELFF
>NA|many|TRBJ2-2|TRBV7-3
TGTGCCAGCAGCTTAAAGAACACCGGGGAGCTGTTTTTT
CASSLKNTGELFF
>NA|many|TRBJ2-1|TRBV12-3/TRBV12-4
TGTGCCCTCTGTTTAGCGCTAATAGGAAGGGGGGACTACAATGAGCAGTTCTTC
CALCLALIGRGDYNEQFF
>NA|few|TRBJ1-3|TRBV27
TGTGCCAGCAGTGAGTACTCTGGAAACACCATATATTTT
CASSEYSGNTIYF
>NA|NA|TRBJ2-5|TRBV6-5
TGTGCCAGCAGTTACGTCAGCGAGGAGACCCAGTACTTC
CASSYVSEETQYF
>TRBD1|few|TRBJ2-1|TRBV6-1
TGTGCCAGCAGTAAAAAGGGGGCGCGGGAGCAGTTCTTC
CASSKKGAREQFF
>NA|NA|TRBJ2-1|TRBV14
TGTGCCAGCAGCTCCCGGACAGTAAACAATGAGCAGTTCTTC
CASSSRTVNNEQFF
>NA|few|TRBJ2-2|TRBV21-1
TGTGCCAGCAGCAAAGAAGTGGTACGGGACAGTAACACCGGGGAGCTGTTTTTT
CASSKEVVRDSNTGELFF
>NA|many|TRBJ1-2|TRBV12-3/TRBV12-4
TGTGCCAGCGGGTCTTTGGGGGACTATGGCTACACCTTC
CASGSLGDYGYTF
>NA|NA|TRBJ2-3|TRBV18
TGTGCCAGCTCACTGGGCGTATTGCGAGATACGCAGTATTTT
CASSLGVLRDTQYF
>TRBD1|NA|TRBJ2-5|TRBV6-1
TGTGCCAGCAGTAGAGGGGGCTTCGAGACCCAGTACTTC
CASSRGGFETQYF
>NA|few|TRBJ2-5|TRBV20-1
TGCAGTGCTCCGGCTAGTGGATACCAAGAGACCCAGTACTTC
CSAPASGYQETQYF
>TRBD1|NA|TRBJ2-1|TRBV25-1
TGTGCCACCCAACCGGGACAGGGGATCGGCCATGAGCAGTTCTTC
CATQPGQGIGHEQFF
>TRBD1|many|TRBJ2-5|TRBV24-1
TGTGCCACCAGTGATTACAGGGGGCGAGAGACCCAGTACTTC
CATSDYRGRETQYF
>NA|many|TRBJ1-1|TRBV5-1
TGCGCCAGCAGCTTGGAAGTCGCGCTCATGAACACTGAAGCTTTCTTT
CASSLEVALMNTEAFF
>TRBD1|few|TRBJ1-5|TRBV10-2
TGCGCCAGCAGCCGGGACAGGTCACAGCCCCAGCATTTT
CASSRDRSQPQHF
>NA|many|TRBJ2-1|TRBV5-5
TGTGCCAGCAGCTTCGAGTTGCGTAATGAGCAGTTCTTC
CASSFELRNEQFF
>NA|few|TRBJ2-2|TRBV5-1
TGCGCCAGCAGCTTGGGGCAGGGGACCTCGAACACCGGGGAGCTGTTTTTT
CASSLGQGTSNTGELFF
>TRBD2|many|TRBJ2-3|TRBV28
TGTGCCAGCAGTGGACAGGGTTTTGAGCGGGGGGGCCTCACAGATACGCAGTATTTT
CASSGQGFERGGLTDTQYF
>TRBD1|many|TRBJ1-4|TRBV20-1
TGCAGTGTTATCCCGGGACAGGGGGGTGAAAAACTGTTTTTT
CSVIPGQGGEKLFF
>TRBD2|many|TRBJ2-7|TRBV29-1
TGCAGCGTAAAAGCGGGGTCCTCCTACGAGCAGTACTTC
CSVKAGSSYEQYF
>NA|many|TRBJ1-4|TRBV5-1
TGCGCCAGCAGCTTGGCCTTTACGTTTGACCGCCCCGAAAAACTGTTTTTT
CASSLAFTFDRPEKLFF
>TRBD2|few|TRBJ2-2|TRBV14
TGTGCCAGCAGCCTCAGACTAGCGGGAGTCCCCGGGGAGCTGTTTTTT
CASSLRLAGVPGELFF
>NA|NA|TRBJ1-1|TRBV11-2
TGTGCCAGCAGCTTAGTGGGGAGTCGTGAAGCTTTCTTT
CASSLVGSREAFF
>NA|few|TRBJ2-5|TRBV11-2
TGTGCCAGCAGTCCAATCGGGTGGCGGGAGACCCAGTACTTC
CASSPIGWRETQYF
>NA|NA|TRBJ1-1|TRBV27
TGTGCCAGCAGTTTATCGGGGGGGCTCACTGAAGCTTTCTTT
CASSLSGGLTEAFF
>NA|many|TRBJ2-4|TRBV7-9
TGTGCCAGCAGCCCCCCCGGCCACAAGGGCATTCAGTACTTC
CASSPPGHKGIQYF
>TRBD2|NA|TRBJ2-3|TRBV20-1
TGCAGTGCTAGAGATGAAGGCGGTGCGGCTAGCGGGGGTCCCACAGATACGCAGTATTTT
CSARDEGGAASGGPTDTQYF